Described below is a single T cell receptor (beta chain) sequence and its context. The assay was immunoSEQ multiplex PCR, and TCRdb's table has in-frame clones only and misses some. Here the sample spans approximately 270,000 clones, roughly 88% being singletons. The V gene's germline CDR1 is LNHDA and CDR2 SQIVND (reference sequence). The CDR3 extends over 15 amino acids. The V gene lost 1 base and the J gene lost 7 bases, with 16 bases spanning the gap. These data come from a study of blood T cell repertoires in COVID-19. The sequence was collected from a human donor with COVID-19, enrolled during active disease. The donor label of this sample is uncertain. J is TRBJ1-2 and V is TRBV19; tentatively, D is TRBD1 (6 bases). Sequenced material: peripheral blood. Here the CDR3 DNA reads TGTGCCAGTAGTATAGCCCCAGGGGAGTCGTTTGGCTACACCTTC. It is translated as CASSIAPGESFGYTF.